The 11 T cell receptor beta chains presented below share a single source sample, sequenced in a study of T-cell memory formation after mild COVID-19. TCRdb analysed the 5' RACE reads with MiXCR anew, one entry per CDR3 protein. This table has 250,000 to 300,000 distinct CDR3 sequences, 15% to 20% appearing once. Source material: PBMCs or a T cell subset sorted from them (not recorded which). The source of these receptors is a man between 18 and 29 years old who had mild COVID-19 (a few samples of this study predate the infection). Cell type and time point are not known.

This clonotype was found once. The chain links TRBV20-1 to TRBJ2-1, with a tentative D call TRBD2 (5 bases). Germline V lookup: CDR1 DFQATT, CDR2 SNEGSKA (reference sequence). The CDR3 runs 12 residues. Trimming left V 4 bases short and J 8 bases short, with 12 bases between. CDR3 amino acids: CSAIRGWDEQFF. CDR3 nucleotides: TGCAGTGCTATACGGGGTTGGGATGAGCAGTTCTTC.

This chain joins TRBV6-6 and TRBJ2-7, with a possible D match to TRBD1 (6 bases). In germline, CDR1 is MNHNY, CDR2 SVGAGI (reference sequence). V gave up 5 bases and J gave up 9 bases, with 20 bases separating them. The CDR3 covers 14 residues. The chain's CDR3 is CASSTLDRPIPQYF. In DNA, the CDR3 is TGTGCCAGCAGTACCCTCGACAGGCCCATTCCGCAGTACTTC.

This clonotype was observed a few times. This chain uses TRBV20-1 with TRBJ2-3; 14 nucleotides match TRBD2. CDR1 and CDR2 (germline): DFQATT, SNEGSKA (reference sequence). CDR3 length: 16 residues. J gave up 6 bases and V 5 bases, and 10 bases lay outside the gene matches. CDR3 amino acids: CSAQGLAGASSDTQYF. For the CDR3, the DNA is TGCAGTGCTCAGGGACTAGCGGGGGCTTCTTCCGATACGCAGTATTTT.

This clonotype was observed a handful of times. V is TRBV3-2 and J is TRBJ2-7; the DNA was not used to check the table's D call, TRBD1. TRBV3-2 is reported as a pseudogene. This CDR3 spans 16 amino acids. The CDR3 DNA reads as TGTGCCAGCAGCCCTGAACAGGCAGGGACATCCTACGAGCAGTACGTC. It codes for CASSPEQAGTSYEQYV.

This clonotype was seen many times. The chain is built from TRBV6-2 or TRBV6-3 and TRBJ2-1, with 7 bases identical to TRBD2. This CDR3 has 18 amino acids. Germline V lookup: CDR1 MNHEY, CDR2 SVGEGT. The V segment lost 2 bases and the J segment 0 bases; nucleotides outside the gene matches: 10. CDR3 bases: TGTGCCAGCAGTTACCAAAGGACTAGTCGTAGCTCCTACAATGAGCAGTTCTTC. It codes for CASSYQRTSRSSYNEQFF.

The chain uses TRBV9 and TRBJ1-1, with a tentative D call TRBD1 (5 bases). Germline V gives CDR1 SGDLS, CDR2 YYNGEE. V was cut by 2 bases and J by 6 bases, with 14 bases left in between. The CDR3 has 14 residues. CDR3 DNA: TGTGCCAGCAGCGTCCGGGAGAGAGGGGCTGAAGCTTTCTTT. This gives the protein CASSVRERGAEAFF.

The chain employs TRBV20-1 and TRBJ1-5; weak D call: TRBD1 (5 bases). In germline, CDR1 is DFQATT, CDR2 SNEGSKA (reference sequence). This CDR3 contains 13 residues. The CDR3 nucleotides read TGCAGCCTAGGGTTGGGGGGGAATCAGCCCCAGCATTTT. Encoded protein: CSLGLGGNQPQHF.

This clonotype was found a few times. This rearrangement joins TRBV11-2 to TRBJ2-3; D is ambiguous. Trimming took 7 bases from V and 2 from J, leaving 19 bases between them. The CDR3 has 16 residues. Germline CDR1 SGHAT, CDR2 FQNNGV. CDR3 loop: CASTSQADGYTDTQYF. The CDR3 bases are TGTGCCAGCACCTCCCAGGCGGACGGATACACAGATACGCAGTATTTT.

The table lists this clonotype with a few counts. This rearrangement joins TRBV29-1 to TRBJ2-3; no firm D call. The germline V gene encodes CDR1 SQVTM and CDR2 ANQGSEA. V dropped 6 bases and J dropped 2 bases, with 12 bases sitting between them. The CDR3 contains 13 residues. CDR3 amino acids: CSVAPAYTDTQYF. As DNA, the CDR3 is TGCAGCGTCGCCCCCGCATACACAGATACGCAGTATTTT.

Ten or more counts support this clonotype. The rearrangement joins TRBV5-1 to TRBJ2-1; no firm D call. CDR1 and CDR2 from the germline V gene are SGHRS and YFSETQ. This CDR3 is 17 amino acids long. V was trimmed by 4 bases and J by 0 bases, leaving 17 bases between them. CDR3 region: CASSPHANIGSYNEQFF. As DNA, the CDR3 is TGCGCCAGCAGCCCCCACGCGAATATTGGCTCCTACAATGAGCAGTTCTTC.

This clonotype came up a few times. The rearrangement uses TRBV12-3 or TRBV12-4 and TRBJ2-1; 9 bases agree with TRBD2. Germline trimming cut 0 bases from V and 3 bases from J; bases unmatched to any gene: 3. This CDR3 spans 16 amino acids. The CDR3 loop is CASSLARGGHYNEQFF. CDR3 sequence (DNA): TGTGCCAGCAGTTTAGCGCGGGGGGGGCACTACAATGAGCAGTTCTTC.